Sequencing of this T cell receptor beta chain was carried out in a study of shared clonotypes between healthy human individuals. Study results and limitations: Naive CD4 clonotype sharing across a handful of donors was 4.5% to 6%. Sampling included only blood; tissue repertoires likely differ.

Naive CD8 cells were CD45RO-negative, positively selected for CCR7, excluding terminally differentiated effector memory CD45RA+ cells. A note on this clone: Its cognate antigen is unknown.

There are 13 residues in the CDR3. Trimming removed 3 bases from V and 4 bases from J, with 11 bases in between. Per the germline V gene, CDR1 is SGHNT and CDR2 is YYREEE (reference sequence). Only in-frame clones appear in the TCRdb table, and some are missing; sequencing was by immunoSEQ multiplex PCR. There are roughly 1,800,000 clones in the sample; about 94% occur only once, and 1% to 1.5% lies in the top ten. The origin of this receptor is a man younger than 35 in good health. The sequencing sample was made of naive CD8+ T cells sorted from blood. The chain couples TRBV5-4 to TRBJ2-7; tentatively, D is TRBD1 (6 bases). The CDR3 reads CASSYTQGYEQYF. In DNA, the CDR3 is TGTGCCAGCAGCTACACACAGGGATACGAGCAGTACTTC.